Each of the 2 T cell receptor beta chains below was sequenced from the same sample in a study of T cell responses to AZD1222 COVID-19 vaccine. The data were produced by immunoSEQ multiplex PCR, yet TCRdb's version contains in-frame clones alone and is incomplete. Counted here are about 190,000 clones, over 80% occurring once; the ten biggest clones make up 2.5% to 3%. The sample in question was peripheral blood, obtained on day 0 of MenACWY control vaccination. The receptors were gathered from an adult in good health.

V is TRBV5-1 and J is TRBJ1-1; no reliable D call. With 0 bases removed from V and 1 base from J, the gap between germline ends came to 7 bases. From germline, CDR1 is SGHRS and CDR2 YFSETQ. The CDR3 sequence is 14 residues long. The DNA of the CDR3 is TGCGCCAGCAGCTTGGGTGCCCCGAACACTGAAGCTTTCTTT. It specifies CASSLGAPNTEAFF.

The chain is built from TRBV28 and TRBJ1-1; D possibly corresponds to TRBD1 (5 bases). CDR3 length equals 14 residues. V was clipped by 2 bases and J by 0 bases, with 7 bases between them. Germline V gene lookup returns CDR1 MDHEN and CDR2 SYDVKM. CDR3 region: CASSLGGVNTEAFF. Here the CDR3 DNA reads TGTGCCAGCAGTTTAGGGGGAGTGAACACTGAAGCTTTCTTT.